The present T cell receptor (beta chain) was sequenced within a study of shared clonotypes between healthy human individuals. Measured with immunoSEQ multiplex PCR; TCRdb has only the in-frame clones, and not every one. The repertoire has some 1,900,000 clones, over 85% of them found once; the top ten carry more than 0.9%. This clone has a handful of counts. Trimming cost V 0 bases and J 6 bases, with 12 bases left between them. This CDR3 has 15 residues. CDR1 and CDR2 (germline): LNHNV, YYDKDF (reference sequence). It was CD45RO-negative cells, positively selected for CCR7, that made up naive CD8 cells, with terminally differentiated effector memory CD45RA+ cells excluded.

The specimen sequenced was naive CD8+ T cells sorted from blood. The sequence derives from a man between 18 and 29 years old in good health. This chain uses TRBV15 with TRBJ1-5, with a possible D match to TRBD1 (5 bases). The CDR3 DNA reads TGTGCCACCAGCAGAGAGCCACAGGCTGGTCAGCCCCAGCATTTT. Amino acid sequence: CATSREPQAGQPQHF.